This is a list of T cell receptor beta chains from one sample in a study of spatial heterogeneity in lung cancer. In TCRdb, the 5' RACE reads were re-called with MiXCR into one record per CDR3 protein. The table has just under 40,000 distinct CDR3 sequences, 5.8% seen once. The input for sequencing was PBMCs, taken at surgery. The origin of the receptors is a male donor with early-stage non-small cell lung cancer. The CDR3 runs from the conserved cysteine through the conserved F or W. The order of the fields is V gene, D gene, J gene, clone size, CDR3 protein, CDR3 DNA. A D gene is named only where the DNA matches it firmly. Clone size is given for some rows only: seen once, a few or many times, or a class if the clone is expanded.

TRBV2	-	TRBJ1-1	few	CASRLSVNTEAFF	TGTGCCAGCAGACTTTCGGTCAACACTGAAGCTTTCTTT
TRBV5-8	TRBD1	TRBJ2-3	many	CASSFRRGRGDTQYF	TGTGCCAGCAGCTTTCGCAGGGGGCGCGGAGATACGCAGTATTTT
TRBV24-1	TRBD2	TRBJ2-3	-	CATSDLGRGGQDTQYF	TGTGCCACCAGTGATTTAGGGCGGGGGGGTCAAGATACGCAGTATTTT
TRBV12-3/TRBV12-4	-	TRBJ2-1	-	CASTSGGSSYNEQFF	TGTGCCAGCACCTCCGGTGGGAGCTCCTACAATGAGCAGTTCTTC
TRBV12-3/TRBV12-4	-	TRBJ2-3	-	CASSTSDTQYF	TGTGCCAGCAGCACGTCAGATACGCAGTATTTT
TRBV12-3/TRBV12-4	-	TRBJ1-5	many	CASSFDGNSNQPQHF	TGTGCCAGCAGTTTTGATGGGAATAGCAATCAGCCCCAGCATTTT
TRBV3-1	TRBD1	TRBJ1-5	-	CASSLGQDSNQPQHF	TGTGCCAGCAGCCTGGGACAGGATAGCAATCAGCCCCAGCATTTT
TRBV11-2	-	TRBJ2-7	-	CASKGQRVYEQYF	TGTGCCAGCAAGGGTCAGAGGGTCTACGAGCAGTACTTC
TRBV4-2	-	TRBJ1-3	many	CASSRGAGTPGNTIYF	TGTGCCAGCAGCCGAGGGGCAGGGACCCCTGGAAACACCATATATTTT
TRBV10-3	TRBD1	TRBJ2-7	many	CAATGTGAYEQYF	TGTGCCGCGACCGGGACAGGGGCCTACGAGCAGTACTTC
TRBV6-4	-	TRBJ1-1	few	CASSFTGLTEAFF	TGTGCCAGCAGTTTCACAGGGCTCACTGAAGCTTTCTTT
TRBV4-1	TRBD1	TRBJ2-4	-	CASSLLFPRTGGLAKNIQYF	TGCGCCAGCAGCCTCCTCTTCCCCAGGACAGGGGGCCTGGCCAAAAACATTCAGTACTTC
TRBV6-2/TRBV6-3	TRBD2	TRBJ2-2	-	CASGGLAGELFF	TGTGCCAGCGGGGGACTAGCCGGGGAGCTGTTTTTT
TRBV28	-	TRBJ1-2	many	CASGQFNYGYTF	TGTGCCAGCGGACAGTTTAACTATGGCTACACCTTC
TRBV12-3/TRBV12-4	-	TRBJ1-4	many	CASSSDRLRDEKLFF	TGTGCCAGCAGTTCCGACAGGCTTAGGGATGAAAAACTGTTTTTT
TRBV20-1	-	TRBJ2-3	many	CSARTVIGTDTQYF	TGCAGTGCTAGGACTGTGATCGGCACAGATACGCAGTATTTT
TRBV20-1	-	TRBJ1-4	many	CSAKEQEKLFF	TGCAGTGCTAAAGAACAGGAAAAACTGTTTTTT
TRBV20-1	TRBD1	TRBJ1-1	-	CSAVLGTGGRNTEAFF	TGCAGTGCCGTACTCGGGACAGGGGGCCGGAACACTGAAGCTTTCTTT
TRBV6-5	TRBD1	TRBJ1-5	many	CASRGDRGNQPQHF	TGTGCCAGCAGGGGGGACAGGGGCAATCAGCCCCAGCATTTT
TRBV3-1	-	TRBJ1-2	many	CASSQVQGSGGYTF	TGTGCCAGCAGCCAAGTTCAGGGGAGCGGTGGCTACACCTTC
TRBV4-2	-	TRBJ2-6	few	CASSPRSGFESGANVLTF	TGTGCCAGCAGCCCTCGTTCAGGTTTCGAGTCTGGGGCCAACGTCCTGACTTTC
TRBV12-5	-	TRBJ1-1	many	CASGLFTVRINTEAFF	TGTGCTAGTGGTTTGTTTACAGTGAGGATAAACACTGAAGCTTTCTTT
TRBV6-2/TRBV6-3	-	TRBJ2-3	many	CASQVVSTDTQYF	TGTGCCAGCCAAGTGGTGAGCACAGATACGCAGTATTTT
TRBV12-3/TRBV12-4	-	TRBJ1-2	many	CASSDRRAGYTF	TGTGCCAGCAGTGATCGGAGGGCTGGCTACACCTTC
TRBV5-1	-	TRBJ2-6	many	CASSGPGFGANVLTF	TGCGCCAGCAGCGGACCAGGGTTCGGGGCCAACGTCCTGACTTTC
TRBV10-3	TRBD2	TRBJ2-3	many	CAISGTSGTDTQYF	TGTGCCATCAGTGGGACTAGCGGCACAGATACGCAGTATTTT
TRBV4-2	-	TRBJ2-5	many	CASSQRRSETQYF	TGTGCCAGCAGCCAAAGGCGGAGTGAGACCCAGTACTTC
TRBV27	TRBD1	TRBJ2-6	many	CASSQTGGSGANVLTF	TGTGCCAGCAGTCAGACAGGGGGCTCTGGGGCCAACGTCCTGACTTTC
TRBV6-5	TRBD1	TRBJ1-1	few	CASSYGTGGSRAFF	TGTGCCAGCAGTTACGGAACAGGGGGCTCGAGGGCTTTCTTT
TRBV12-3/TRBV12-4	-	TRBJ2-7	few	CASAPTVSEQYF	TGTGCCAGCGCTCCGACAGTCTCCGAGCAGTACTTC
TRBV29-1	-	TRBJ2-1	many	CSVEGFDRNYNEQFF	TGCAGCGTTGAGGGCTTCGACAGGAACTACAATGAGCAGTTCTTC
TRBV12-3/TRBV12-4	-	TRBJ2-6	many	CASRRQGAGANVLTF	TGTGCCAGCAGGCGGCAGGGTGCAGGGGCCAACGTCCTGACTTTC
TRBV19	-	TRBJ2-5	-	CASSISNQETQYF	TGTGCCAGTAGTATCAGTAACCAAGAGACCCAGTACTTC
TRBV28	-	TRBJ2-4	few	CASTVGSKNIQYF	TGTGCCAGCACGGTCGGGTCCAAAAACATTCAGTACTTC
TRBV20-1	-	TRBJ2-3	few	CSAKVADSTDTQYF	TGCAGTGCTAAGGTAGCGGACAGCACAGATACGCAGTATTTT
TRBV20-1	TRBD1	TRBJ1-5	medium-sized	CSADRDRGTQPQHF	TGCAGTGCAGACCGGGACAGGGGTACTCAGCCCCAGCATTTT
TRBV4-2	-	TRBJ1-2	many	CASSQVAGFYGYTF	TGTGCCAGCAGCCAAGTAGCGGGGTTTTATGGCTACACCTTC
TRBV6-2/TRBV6-3	-	TRBJ2-3	many	CASSLATDTQYF	TGTGCCAGCAGTTTGGCCACAGATACGCAGTATTTT
TRBV28	TRBD2	TRBJ2-5	-	CASSRTSGGRETQYF	TGTGCCAGCAGCAGGACTAGCGGGGGGCGAGAGACCCAGTACTTC
TRBV19	TRBD1	TRBJ1-1	few	CASSWRGRTEAFF	TGTGCCAGTAGTTGGAGGGGGCGTACTGAAGCTTTCTTT
TRBV29-1	-	TRBJ1-1	many	CSVEGRTNTEAFF	TGCAGCGTTGAGGGCCGGACGAACACTGAAGCTTTCTTT
TRBV30	TRBD1	TRBJ2-3	many	CAWSVDLDRERQYF	TGTGCCTGGAGTGTCGATTTGGACAGGGAAAGGCAGTATTTT
TRBV7-9	TRBD1	TRBJ2-1	many	CASSRDSVGYNEQFF	TGTGCCAGCAGTCGGGACAGCGTGGGGTACAATGAGCAGTTCTTC